These 2 T cell receptor beta chains were sequenced from one sample in a study of blood T cell repertoires in COVID-19. The method was immunoSEQ multiplex PCR; TCRdb's version includes in-frame clones alone and lacks a portion of them. This sample has about half a million clones, with about 88% found just once. Sequenced sample: peripheral blood. These receptors were taken from a man aged 18 to 29 with COVID-19, enrolled during active disease.

This clone came up once. CDR3 sequence reads: CASSGQGSVEKLFF. CDR3 bases: TGTGCCAGCAGCGGACAGGGGTCGGTGGAAAAACTGTTTTTT. The chain carries TRBV2 and TRBJ1-4, with 9 bases that match TRBD1. V lost 6 bases and J lost 8; bases outside the gene matches: 7. Germline CDR1 and CDR2: SNHLY and FYNNEI. The CDR3 contains 14 residues.

This chain uses TRBV5-1 with TRBJ2-1; 7 nucleotides line up with TRBD2. Germline loops: CDR1 SGHRS, CDR2 YFSETQ. The CDR3 totals 15 residues. V shed 0 bases, J shed 9 bases, and the junction held 9 bases outside the gene matches. CDR3: CASSLVGEGSGEQFF. CDR3 in DNA: TGCGCCAGCAGCTTGGTGGGGGAGGGGTCGGGTGAGCAGTTCTTC.